Listed below are T cell receptor beta chains from one sample, sequenced in a study of PD-1 blockade in classical Hodgkin lymphoma. Clones were read by immunoSEQ multiplex PCR, and TCRdb kept only the in-frame ones, dropping some. The repertoire holds approximately 31,000 clones, with about 80% as singletons. The sequencing here drew on CD4+ T cells from blood, taken before the fourth cycle of nivolumab. The receptor set was obtained from a human donor with classical Hodgkin lymphoma. Each CDR3 is given with its conserved first and last residue. D genes are given only for firm matches. For some rows the clone size is stated as once, few or many, or as a class when expanded; others skip it.

abundance: NA; d_gene: TRBD2; v_gene: TRBV19; j_gene: TRBJ2-4; CDR3nt: TGTGCCAGTAGCGGGGGGGCGAAACGGGACATTCAGTACTTC; CDR3aa: CASSGGAKRDIQYF
abundance: NA; d_gene: TRBD1; v_gene: TRBV6-5; j_gene: TRBJ2-7; CDR3nt: TGTGCCAGCAGTTACTTGGGACAGGGTGCCTACGAGCAGTACTTC; CDR3aa: CASSYLGQGAYEQYF
abundance: NA; d_gene: NA; v_gene: TRBV7-3; j_gene: TRBJ2-3; CDR3nt: TGTGCCAGCAGCGGGGACGGCAGCACAGATACGCAGTATTTT; CDR3aa: CASSGDGSTDTQYF
abundance: NA; d_gene: NA; v_gene: TRBV19; j_gene: TRBJ1-6; CDR3nt: TGTGCCAGTAGTAAGGGGCAGGGAGGGAGGTCACCCCTCCACTTT; CDR3aa: CASSKGQGGRSPLHF
abundance: NA; d_gene: NA; v_gene: TRBV7-2; j_gene: TRBJ1-4; CDR3nt: TGTGCCAGCAGCTTTAACGGCCAGTCGGGTGAAAAACTGTTTTTT; CDR3aa: CASSFNGQSGEKLFF
abundance: NA; d_gene: NA; v_gene: TRBV19; j_gene: TRBJ1-4; CDR3nt: TGTGCCAGTAGTGTACGGGTAGTTGCCGAAAAACTGTTTTTT; CDR3aa: CASSVRVVAEKLFF
abundance: NA; d_gene: TRBD1; v_gene: TRBV6-5; j_gene: TRBJ2-7; CDR3nt: TGTGCCAGCAGTTATTTAGGACAGGGGGACGAGCAGTACTTC; CDR3aa: CASSYLGQGDEQYF
abundance: once; d_gene: NA; v_gene: TRBV13; j_gene: TRBJ1-1; CDR3nt: TGTGCCAGCAGCTTAAAGAGGGGGACCACTGAAGCTTTCTTT; CDR3aa: CASSLKRGTTEAFF
abundance: NA; d_gene: NA; v_gene: TRBV2; j_gene: TRBJ2-7; CDR3nt: TGTGCCAGCAGTGTAGGAGGGAGAGAGCAGTACTTC; CDR3aa: CASSVGGREQYF
abundance: NA; d_gene: TRBD1; v_gene: TRBV6-6; j_gene: TRBJ1-4; CDR3nt: TGTGCCAGCACTACAACAGGGGGCTCTCCCGAAAAACTGTTTTTT; CDR3aa: CASTTTGGSPEKLFF
abundance: NA; d_gene: NA; v_gene: TRBV19; j_gene: TRBJ1-5; CDR3nt: TGTGCCAGTAGTAGGGGTCCTGGCCATCAGCCCCAGCATTTT; CDR3aa: CASSRGPGHQPQHF
abundance: NA; d_gene: NA; v_gene: TRBV5-8; j_gene: TRBJ2-4; CDR3nt: TGTGCCAGCAGCATTCAGGGGTTGCACATTCAGTACTTC; CDR3aa: CASSIQGLHIQYF